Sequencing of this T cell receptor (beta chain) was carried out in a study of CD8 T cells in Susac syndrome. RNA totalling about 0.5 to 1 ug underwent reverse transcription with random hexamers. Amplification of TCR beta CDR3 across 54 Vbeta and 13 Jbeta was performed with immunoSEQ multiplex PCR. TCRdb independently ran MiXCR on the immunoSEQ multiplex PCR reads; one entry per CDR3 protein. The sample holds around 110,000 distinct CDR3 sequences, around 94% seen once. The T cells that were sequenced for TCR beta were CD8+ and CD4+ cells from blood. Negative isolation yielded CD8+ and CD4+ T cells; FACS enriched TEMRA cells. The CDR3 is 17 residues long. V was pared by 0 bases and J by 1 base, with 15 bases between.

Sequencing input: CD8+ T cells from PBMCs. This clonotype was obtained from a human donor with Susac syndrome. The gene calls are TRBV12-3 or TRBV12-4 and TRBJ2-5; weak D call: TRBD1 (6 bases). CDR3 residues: CASSLATGLDSQETQYF. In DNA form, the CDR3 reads TGTGCCAGCAGTTTAGCGACTGGTCTGGACAGCCAAGAGACCCAGTACTTC.